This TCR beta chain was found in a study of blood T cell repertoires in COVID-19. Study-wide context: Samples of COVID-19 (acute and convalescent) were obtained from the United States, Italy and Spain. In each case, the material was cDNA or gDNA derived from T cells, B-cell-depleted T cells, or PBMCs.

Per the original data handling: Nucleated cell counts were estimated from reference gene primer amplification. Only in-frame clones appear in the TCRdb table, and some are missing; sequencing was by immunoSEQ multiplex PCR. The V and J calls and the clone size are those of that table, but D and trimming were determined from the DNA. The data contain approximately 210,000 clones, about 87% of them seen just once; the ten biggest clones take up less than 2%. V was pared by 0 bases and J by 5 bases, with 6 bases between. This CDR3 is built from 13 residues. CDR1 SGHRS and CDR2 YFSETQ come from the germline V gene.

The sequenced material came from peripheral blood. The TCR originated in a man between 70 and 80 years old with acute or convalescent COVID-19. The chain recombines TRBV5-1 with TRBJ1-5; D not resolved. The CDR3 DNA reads TGCGCCAGCAGCTTGGGCCCGGATCAGCCCCAGCATTTT. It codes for CASSLGPDQPQHF.